The sequence of this TCR beta chain was determined in a study of graft-versus-host responses after intestinal transplantation. Study details: Once they had received anti-thymocyte globulin induction, all recipients took tacrolimus and steroids for two to three years. Points from the study as a whole: GvH clones appeared in recipient marrow, some first in ileum or blood.

Sequencing used immunoSEQ multiplex PCR; TCRdb keeps in-frame clones, though not all of them. The data hold approximately 100,000 clones, with approximately 85% observed a single time. In the case of this clone: Antigen: not known.

Germline-derived CDR1 and CDR2 are MNHNS and SASEGT. This CDR3 spans 15 amino acids. The germline V and J ends were trimmed by 5 bases and 0 bases, with 11 bases remaining between them. Material: PBMCs, obtained 255 days after intestinal transplant. The clonotype was recovered from a human patient who received an intestinal transplant, so some T cells may come from the graft donor. This chain joins TRBV6-1 and TRBJ1-5, with D hard to call. CDR3 protein: CASSPAAASNQPQHF. Here the CDR3 DNA reads TGTGCCAGCAGTCCCGCGGCCGCTAGCAATCAGCCCCAGCATTTT.